These 23 T cell receptor beta chains share one sample of origin, sequenced in a study of tissue T cells after allogeneic stem cell transplantation. The table came from immunoSEQ multiplex PCR; TCRdb's copy has only in-frame clones and leaves some out. Of roughly 8,100 clones listed, 50% to 55% are singletons. As to time point: mouse harvest day 7 after allogeneic transplant. The graft held 10^6 splenic CD5+ T cells and 10^7 T-cell-depleted bone marrow cells. The sequencing sample was made of lymph node tissue. The receptors originated from a female BALB/c mouse given C57BL/6 T cells with graft-versus-host disease after an allogeneic hematopoietic cell transplant.

With respect to this clone: Mouse names are used for the genes. The read ends 1 residue before the CDR3 terminus; that terminus is restored from the germline J gene. The gene calls are TRBV13-2 and TRBJ2-1; D is undetermined. V lost 0 bases and J lost 7, with 11 bases in between. The CDR3 consists of 14 residues. Germline-derived CDR1 and CDR2 are NNHNN and SYGAGS (reference sequence). The sequenced CDR3 bases are TGTGCCAGCGGTGATGCATCGGGGTGGGCTGAGCAGTTC. This encodes CASGDASGWAEQF. The entire CDR3 protein is CASGDASGWAEQFF.

This clone has only a few counts. Here the gene names and germline are mouse. The read ends 1 residue before the CDR3 terminus; that terminus is restored from the germline J gene. V is TRBV26 and J is TRBJ1-4; no clear D. Trimming took 4 bases from V and 0 from J, leaving 6 bases between them. This CDR3 has 14 residues. The germline V gene encodes CDR1 KGHPV and CDR2 FQNQEV (reference sequence). The CDR3 sequence is CASSPQFSNERLFF. The CDR3 bases that were read are TGTGCCAGCAGTCCCCAATTTTCCAACGAAAGATTATTT.

About this clone: These gene names are mouse names. The read gets to within 1 residue of the CDR3 end, and the germline J gene fills in the rest. This chain uses TRBV12-1 with TRBJ1-3, with D perhaps matching TRBD1 (6 bases). CDR1 SGHSN and CDR2 HYEKVE come from the germline V gene. This CDR3 is 15 amino acids long. V was cut by 2 bases and J by 2 bases, with 12 bases left in between. The CDR3 loop reads CASSPGGAPGNTLYF. Incomplete CDR3 DNA: TGTGCCAGCTCTCCCGGGGGCGCCCCTGGAAATACGCTCTAT. Variable domain in full (rest from reference TRBV12-1 and TRBJ1-3): DSGVVQSPRHIIKEKGGRSVLTCIPISGHSNVVWYQQTLGKELKFLIQHYEKVERDKGFLPSRFSVQQFDDYHSEMNMSALELEDSAMYFCASSPGGAPGNTLYFGEGSRLIVV.

About this clone: Any gene name here is a mouse gene name. The sequence runs out 1 residue before the end of the CDR3; the remainder is reconstructed from the germline J gene. The chain couples TRBV13-2 to TRBJ2-1; the D gene is possibly TRBD2 (6 bases). There are 13 residues in the CDR3. Trimming took 2 bases from V and 7 from J, leaving 10 bases between them. CDR1 and CDR2 from the germline V gene are NNHNN and SYGAGS (reference sequence). The part of the CDR3 DNA that was read is TGTGCCAGCGGTGAGGGGGGTGGGGCTGAGCAGTTC. Translated: CASGEGGGAEQF. The whole CDR3 protein reads CASGEGGGAEQFF.

Regarding this clone: The germline and genes are mouse ones. The DNA ends 1 residue before the CDR3 does, and the rest of the CDR3 is filled in from the germline J gene. The rearrangement uses TRBV3 and TRBJ2-3; 9 nucleotides line up with TRBD1. J gave up 5 bases and V 4 bases, and 4 bases lay outside the gene matches. The CDR3 sequence is 14 residues long. The germline gives CDR1 SNHLY, CDR2 FYNGKV (reference sequence). The CDR3 DNA, read in part, is TGTGCCAGCAGCTCGGGACAGGGCGTAGAAACGCTGTAT. This sequence encodes CASSSGQGVETLY. Given in full, the CDR3 is CASSSGQGVETLYF.

In this sample, this clone turned up a few times. The gene symbols are mouse symbols. Sequencing ends 1 residue short of the CDR3 end; the germline J gene provides the rest. V gene TRBV15 combines with J gene TRBJ2-7, with 9 positions matching TRBD2. The CDR3 is 13 amino acids. Unmatched junction bases numbered 5, after V lost 6 bases and J lost 5 bases. CDR1 and CDR2 from the germline V gene are SGHND and FRSKSL. CDR3 loop: CASRWGGADEQYF. CDR3 bases read: TGTGCCAGCAGGTGGGGGGGCGCAGATGAACAGTAC.

About this clone: The genes are named according to mouse. CDR3 residues: CASSRQGNSDYTF. Partial CDR3 DNA: TGTGCAAGCAGCCGCCAGGGGAACTCCGACTACACC. J is TRBJ1-2 and V is TRBV16; perhaps TRBD1 as D (6 bases). Sequencing ends 1 residue short of the CDR3 end; the germline J gene provides the rest. Germline V gene data show CDR1 as SGHSA and CDR2 as FRNQAP. The CDR3 sequence is 13 residues long. V dropped 5 bases and J dropped 2 bases, with 9 bases sitting between them.

Turning to this clone: Mouse germline and gene names are used. Read sequence stops 1 residue before the CDR3 end, and the germline J gene provides the missing end. The rearrangement uses TRBV13-1 and TRBJ1-3; 11 bases map to TRBD1. V dropped 2 bases and J dropped 2; count of bases not matched to a gene: 0. CDR1 and CDR2 (germline): NSHNY, SYGAGN. The CDR3 runs 15 residues. CDR3 bases read: TGTGCCAGCAGTGAGGACAGGGGGCCTGGAAATACGCTCTAT. It codes for CASSEDRGPGNTLY. The entire CDR3 is CASSEDRGPGNTLYF.

About this clone: Here the gene names and germline are mouse. The read comes to an end 1 residue before the CDR3 does, leaving the germline J gene to fill in the end. The J gene is TRBJ1-2, the V gene TRBV12-2; D is unclear. CDR1 is SGHLS, CDR2 HYDKME, per germline. This CDR3 has 13 amino acids. V shed 2 bases and J shed 0 bases, with 6 bases lying between them. CDR3 DNA (partial): TGTGCCAGCTCTCCCACAGCAAACTCCGACTACACC. Encoded protein: CASSPTANSDYT. The whole CDR3 region reads CASSPTANSDYTF.

Worth noting for this clone: The gene names here belong to mouse. The sequenced fragment ends 1 residue before the CDR3 boundary, so the rest is inferred from the germline J gene. The chain employs TRBV23 and TRBJ2-1; the D call in the table, TRBD1, was not verified against the DNA. This CDR3 is 16 amino acids long. Germline assignment: CDR1 KGHTA and CDR2 FQNQQP. The chain's CDR3 is CSSSQSIPGEGGEQFF. The CDR3 DNA, read in part, is TGCTCCAGCAGTCAATCGATCCCAGGGGAGGGAGGTGAGCAGTTC.

On this clone itself: Genes and germline are mouse. The read stops 1 residue short of the end of the CDR3; the missing end is completed from the germline J gene. This chain connects TRBV26 to TRBJ1-6; 9 positions match TRBD1. TRBJ1-6 is filed as an ORF, its function uncertain. CDR3 length: 14 amino acids. CDR1 is KGHPV and CDR2 is FQNQEV in the germline V gene (reference sequence). With V trimmed by 3 bases and J by 8 bases, 2 bases remained unmatched. Partial CDR3 DNA: TGTGCCAGCAGTCTCCGGGACAGGGATTCGCCCCTCTAC. This codes for CASSLRDRDSPLY. The entire CDR3 reads CASSLRDRDSPLYF.

Points on this clone: Gene names and germline refer to mouse. The sequence runs out 1 residue before the end of the CDR3; the remainder is reconstructed from the germline J gene. The chain links TRBV3 to TRBJ1-2; perhaps TRBD1 as D (6 bases). CDR1 is SNHLY, CDR2 FYNGKV, per germline (reference sequence). V lost 1 base, J lost 4 bases, and 10 bases lay in between. The CDR3 length is 14 residues. CDR3 bases read: TGTGCCAGCAGCTTAGTAAGGGGGGGCTCCGACTACACC. Translated, it gives CASSLVRGGSDYT. The full CDR3 protein is CASSLVRGGSDYTF.

By frequency in the sample, this clone is medium-sized. Gene names and germline refer to mouse. From the germline J gene comes the end of the CDR3, since the read stops 1 residue before it. The rearrangement links TRBV26 to TRBJ2-7; TRBD2 matches at 7 bases. J gave up 6 bases and V 2 bases, and 4 bases lay outside the gene matches. Germline CDR1 KGHPV, CDR2 FQNQEV (reference sequence). This CDR3 is 13 amino acids long. The CDR3 DNA, read in part, is TGTGCCAGCAGTCTGGGTGGGGGGACTGAACAGTAC. Protein product: CASSLGGGTEQY. The CDR3 reads in full as CASSLGGGTEQYF.

In this sample, this clone is medium-sized (0.01 to 0.1%). Germline and genes here are mouse. The CDR3 end is not reached by the read, which stops 1 residue before it; the germline J gene fills it in. J is TRBJ1-1 and V is TRBV5; 9 nucleotides agree with TRBD1. CDR1 LGHNA and CDR2 YNLKQL come from the germline V gene (reference sequence). The CDR3 loop spans 14 amino acids. Germline trimming cut 4 bases from V and 1 base from J; bases unmatched to any gene: 1. The CDR3 reads CASSRGQGNTEVFF. Incomplete CDR3 DNA: TGTGCCAGCAGCCGGGGACAGGGGAACACAGAAGTCTTC.

A note on this clone: All gene names here are mouse names. The CDR3 extends 1 residue past the end of the read, so its final part is completed from the germline J gene. The chain recombines TRBV26 with TRBJ2-1; unclear D gene. V was trimmed by 2 bases and J by 3 bases, leaving 5 bases between them. CDR3 length: 13 amino acids. CDR1 is KGHPV and CDR2 is FQNQEV in the germline V gene (reference sequence). Here the CDR3 reads CASSLNSYAEQFF. CDR3 bases read: TGTGCCAGCAGTCTGAACAGCTATGCTGAGCAGTTC.

This clone was seen a handful of times. Here the gene names and germline are mouse. Read sequence stops 1 residue before the CDR3 end, and the germline J gene provides the missing end. This chain uses TRBV13-2 with TRBJ2-7; tentative D call: TRBD1 (7 bases). The length of the CDR3 is 15 residues. V lost 3 bases and J 3 bases, leaving 16 bases between the germline ends. The V gene's germline CDR1 is NNHNN and CDR2 SYGAGS (reference sequence). CDR3: CASGGQGGRVYEQYF. The sequenced CDR3 bases are TGTGCCAGCGGTGGCCAAGGGGGCAGGGTCTATGAACAGTAC.

Worth noting for this clone: Germline and genes: mouse. The sequenced fragment ends 1 residue before the CDR3 boundary, so the rest is inferred from the germline J gene. V gene TRBV26 combines with J gene TRBJ1-2; D might be TRBD1 (5 bases). CDR3 size: 13 residues. V was trimmed by 5 bases and J by 0 bases, leaving 7 bases between them. The germline V gene has CDR1 KGHPV and CDR2 FQNQEV (reference sequence). CDR3 DNA (partial): TGTGCCAGCAGTTCGACAGCAAACTCCGACTACACC. Protein sequence: CASSSTANSDYT. The whole CDR3 protein reads CASSSTANSDYTF.

By proportion, this clone is medium-sized. Gene names denote mouse genes. Incomplete CDR3 DNA: TGTGCCTGGGACAGTCCTAACAACCAGGCTCCGCTT. It is translated as CAWDSPNNQAPL. The CDR3 in its entirety is CAWDSPNNQAPLF. The chain carries TRBV31 and TRBJ1-5; a weak D match, TRBD1 (5 bases). The missing CDR3 end, 1 residue past where the read stops, is filled in from the germline J gene. The germline V gene has CDR1 GKSSPN and CDR2 SITVG. This CDR3 region has 13 residues. Trimming cost V 5 bases and J 0 bases, with 8 bases left between them. Combining the CDR3 with reference TRBV31 and TRBJ1-5 gives the whole variable domain AQTIHQWPVAEIKAVGSPLSLGCTIKGKSSPNLYWYWQATGGTLQQLFYSITVGQVESVVQLNLSASRPKDDQFILSTEKLLLSHSGFYLCAWDSPNNQAPLFGEGTRLSVL.

To note about this clone: Gene names refer to mouse genes. The CDR3 end falls 1 residue outside the read, so it is completed with the germline J gene. This rearrangement joins TRBV15 to TRBJ2-7; D gene ambiguous. The CDR3 sequence is 10 residues long. Germline V lookup: CDR1 SGHND, CDR2 FRSKSL. V lost 2 bases and J 7 bases, leaving 3 bases between the germline ends. The sequenced CDR3 bases are TGTGCCAGCAGTTTATGGGAACAGTAC. As protein: CASSLWEQY. The entire CDR3 protein is CASSLWEQYF.

In this sample, this clone is large. Mouse names are used for the genes. CDR3 bases read: TGTGCCAGCGGTGGGACTGGGGGGGTATATGAACAGTAC. Translated, it gives CASGGTGGVYEQY. The full-length CDR3 reads as CASGGTGGVYEQYF. The rearrangement links TRBV13-2 to TRBJ2-7, with 12 bases lining up with TRBD2. Read coverage stops 1 residue before the CDR3 terminus; the germline J gene supplies the remainder. The CDR3 is made up of 14 amino acids. V trimming: 3 bases; J trimming: 4 bases; junction bases outside the gene matches: 2. Germline V gives CDR1 NNHNN, CDR2 SYGAGS (reference sequence).

This clone was seen a single time. The listed genes are named as in mouse. The CDR3 is cut off 1 residue early in the read; its end comes from the germline J gene. This chain joins TRBV13-3 and TRBJ2-4; D may be TRBD2 (7 bases). The germline V gene encodes CDR1 NNHDY and CDR2 SYVADS. The CDR3 has 16 amino acids. Trimming took 0 bases from V and 1 from J, leaving 12 bases between them. Incomplete CDR3 DNA: TGTGCCAGCAGTGATGGGGGGGCGAAGGGTCAAAACACCTTGTAC. It specifies CASSDGGAKGQNTLY. The whole CDR3 reads CASSDGGAKGQNTLYF.

This clone was observed a handful of times. Genes and germline come from the mouse. The sequenced fragment ends 1 residue before the CDR3 boundary, so the rest is inferred from the germline J gene. The J gene is TRBJ2-7, the V gene TRBV12-1; D is perhaps TRBD1 (6 bases). Trimming took 2 bases from V and 4 from J, leaving 8 bases between them. The CDR3 has 12 residues. Germline CDR1 SGHSN, CDR2 HYEKVE. Partial CDR3 DNA: TGTGCCAGCTCTCGGGACAAATATGAACAGTAC. It yields the protein CASSRDKYEQY. In full, the CDR3 is CASSRDKYEQYF.

To note about this clone: The genes and germline here are from mouse. The read terminates 1 residue before the CDR3 end, so the remaining end is supplied by the germline J gene. The chain joins TRBV26 to TRBJ1-4; D is perhaps TRBD1 (5 bases). V gave up 4 bases and J gave up 0 bases, with 6 bases separating them. Germline V gene sequence: CDR1 KGHPV, CDR2 FQNQEV (reference sequence). The CDR3 length is 14 residues. CDR3 region: CASSPTVSNERLFF. The DNA read from the CDR3 is TGTGCCAGCAGTCCGACAGTTTCCAACGAAAGATTATTT.